The present TCR beta chain was sequenced within a study of blood T cells in healthy people across ages. Healthy Russian Caucasian donors spanned ages about 6 to 100 years. Germline V lookup: CDR1 SGHTA, CDR2 FQGTGA. V shed 1 base and J shed 5 bases, with 11 bases lying between them. The CDR3 consists of 14 residues. A sample-barcoded 5' primer and a J-beta primer mix were used in a second PCR of roughly 6 to 12 cycles. TCRdb re-analysed the 5' RACE reads in MiXCR, keeping a single row per CDR3 protein. The sample contains roughly 1,500,000 distinct CDR3 sequences, 30% to 40% of which appear only once.

This chain links TRBV7-3 with TRBJ2-5; D unresolved. The clonotype originates from a woman aged 25 to 39 in good health. Sequencing input: blood. The CDR3 DNA is TGTGCCAGCAGCTTAAGGGGTTCAATTGAGACCCAGTACTTC. It codes for CASSLRGSIETQYF.